The 28 T cell receptor beta chains in this list originate from one sample, sequenced in a study of T cell clonotyping in hematopoietic cell transplantation. Using immunoSEQ multiplex PCR, the repertoire was profiled, and TCRdb retains in-frame clones only, with some absent. The table lists fewer than 80,000 clones, just under 95% of them singletons. Sample: peripheral blood mononuclear cells. The receptor source for this set is a man aged 45-65 years in good health. Some clones in this sample may be carry-over from other donors' samples.

This clone was seen only once. The chain employs TRBV29-1 and TRBJ2-1; D gene unclear. Germline loops: CDR1 SQVTM, CDR2 ANQGSEA. This CDR3 comprises 13 residues. Trimming left V 6 bases short and J 7 bases short, with 16 bases between. The CDR3 bases are TGCAGCGTATCTCCTGGTATGGGGAATGAGCAGTTCTTC. Encoded protein: CSVSPGMGNEQFF.

The chain employs TRBV6-5 and TRBJ1-5; TRBD1 is a possible D gene (5 bases). Trimming stripped 5 bases from V and 1 base from J, with 9 bases between. The CDR3 length is 14 residues. Germline V gene lookup returns CDR1 MNHEY and CDR2 SVGAGI. The CDR3 DNA sequence: TGTGCCAGCAGTCACCAGGGAAGCAATCAGCCCCAGCATTTT. Protein product: CASSHQGSNQPQHF.

V is TRBV11-1 and J is TRBJ1-3; D gene ambiguous. The length of the CDR3 is 14 residues. V gave up 2 bases and J gave up 0 bases, with 5 bases separating them. Germline-derived CDR1 and CDR2 are SGHAT and FQDESV (reference sequence). CDR3 nucleotides: TGTGCCAGCAGCTTAACGGGCTCTGGAAACACCATATATTTT. Translated, it gives CASSLTGSGNTIYF.

V and J are TRBV28 and TRBJ1-5; TRBD1 might be the D (5 bases). This CDR3 is 14 amino acids long. V dropped 3 bases and J dropped 2 bases, with 8 bases sitting between them. Germline CDR1 and CDR2: MDHEN and SYDVKM. CDR3 DNA sequence: TGTGCCAGCAGTTTTACGGGGGGCAATCAGCCCCAGCATTTT. It translates to CASSFTGGNQPQHF.

The chain is built from TRBV4-2 and TRBJ1-5; TRBD1 might be the D (5 bases). V was trimmed by 0 bases and J by 1 base, leaving 19 bases between them. This CDR3 is 19 amino acids long. CDR1 is LGHNA and CDR2 is YNFKEQ in the germline V gene. Here the CDR3 reads CASSQDVFRGATSNQPQHF. The CDR3 nucleotides are TGTGCCAGCAGCCAAGATGTATTTCGCGGGGCTACAAGCAATCAGCCCCAGCATTTT.

This rearrangement joins TRBV7-2 to TRBJ2-7, with D uncertain. V shed 2 bases and J shed 4 bases, with 6 bases lying between them. Germline CDR1 SGHTA, CDR2 FQGNSA. The CDR3 loop spans 12 amino acids. The CDR3 is CASSLPGYEQYF. The CDR3 DNA follows: TGTGCCAGCAGCTTACCAGGATACGAGCAGTACTTC.

This chain uses TRBV6-9 with TRBJ2-7; D unclear. The germline V gene encodes CDR1 MNHGY and CDR2 SVAAGI. The CDR3 is made up of 13 amino acids. V lost 8 bases and J lost 6, with 17 bases in between. CDR3 protein: CASFPGPKGEQYF. The DNA of the CDR3 is TGTGCCAGCTTCCCAGGTCCGAAAGGCGAGCAGTACTTC.

The rearrangement joins TRBV5-1 to TRBJ2-1; 7 bases are shared with TRBD1. J lost 9 bases, V lost 3 bases, and 9 bases had no gene match. Per the germline V gene, CDR1 is SGHRS and CDR2 is YFSETQ. The CDR3 loop spans 14 amino acids. The CDR3 region has the DNA TGCGCCAGCAGCTCTGACAGGGTGGTGAGTGAGCAGTTCTTC. Translated, it gives CASSSDRVVSEQFF.

This clone came up once. The genes are TRBV9 and TRBJ2-2; 8 nucleotides match TRBD2. CDR1 is SGDLS and CDR2 is YYNGEE in the germline V gene. There are 15 residues in the CDR3. The junction had 1 base not matched to a gene; V was cut back by 3 bases and J by 0 bases. Written as DNA, the CDR3 is TGTGCCAGCAGCGCTAGCGGGTCGAACACCGGGGAGCTGTTTTTT. Its translation is CASSASGSNTGELFF.

The chain links TRBV7-9 to TRBJ1-4; TRBD1 aligns across 7 bases. CDR1 and CDR2 from the germline V gene are SEHNR and FQNEAQ (reference sequence). The CDR3 loop spans 15 amino acids. V was pared by 5 bases and J by 3 bases, with 6 bases of the junction left unmatched. The CDR3 sequence: CASSGTGEPNEKLFF. In nucleotides, the CDR3 is TGTGCCAGCAGCGGAACAGGGGAGCCTAATGAAAAACTGTTTTTT.

V usage is TRBV7-8 and J usage is TRBJ1-1; no definite D call. In germline, CDR1 is SGHVS, CDR2 FQNEAQ. There are 14 residues in the CDR3. Between the trimmed V and J ends, which lost 4 bases and 4 bases, there was a span of 13 bases. This chain's CDR3 is CASSSAGRGTEAFF. CDR3 bases: TGTGCCAGCAGCTCAGCGGGGAGAGGCACTGAAGCTTTCTTT.

The chain has TRBV7-2 and TRBJ2-5; 7 nucleotides agree with TRBD2. The V and J ends lost 2 bases and 4 bases, in that order; junction bases with no gene match: 4. The CDR3 extends over 14 amino acids. Germline V gene data show CDR1 as SGHTA and CDR2 as FQGNSA. The CDR3 here is CASSLRLAAETQYF. The CDR3 DNA is TGTGCCAGCAGCTTACGACTAGCCGCAGAGACCCAGTACTTC.

The chain has TRBV2 and TRBJ2-1; 7 bases line up with TRBD2. The junction had 6 bases not matched to a gene; V was cut back by 3 bases and J by 4 bases. The CDR3 totals 15 residues. Germline CDR1 SNHLY, CDR2 FYNNEI. The CDR3 protein is CASSDIVAGYNEQFF. In nucleotides, the CDR3 is TGTGCCAGCAGTGATATCGTAGCGGGTTACAATGAGCAGTTCTTC.

The V and J genes are TRBV10-3 and TRBJ2-2, with 7 positions matching TRBD2. Trimming removed 0 bases from V and 1 base from J; junction bases left unmatched: 2. The CDR3 loop spans 16 amino acids. CDR1 is ENHRY and CDR2 is SYGVKD in the germline V gene. In DNA, the CDR3 is TGTGCCATCAGTGAGTCGGCTAGCGGGAACACCGGGGAGCTGTTTTTT. The encoded protein is CAISESASGNTGELFF.

V gene TRBV7-3 combines with J gene TRBJ2-7; tentative D call: TRBD2 (6 bases). Germline V gene lookup returns CDR1 SGHTA and CDR2 FQGTGA. Trimming removed 8 bases at V and 2 bases at J, with 13 bases between. The CDR3 runs 13 residues. CDR3 region: CASAPGGTYEQYF. DNA for the CDR3: TGTGCCAGCGCTCCTGGGGGGACCTACGAGCAGTACTTC.

This chain joins TRBV6-1 and TRBJ2-3; D uncertain. V lost 4 bases and J 2 bases, leaving 16 bases between the germline ends. This CDR3 contains 16 residues. Per the germline V gene, CDR1 is MNHNS and CDR2 is SASEGT. The CDR3 coding sequence is TGTGCCAGCAGTGGAAACCGCCGGCTAAACACAGATACGCAGTATTTT. Translated: CASSGNRRLNTDTQYF.

V is TRBV7-2 and J is TRBJ2-5; 7 bases map to TRBD2. This CDR3 comprises 15 residues. Losses at the gene ends were 1 base for V and 5 bases for J; bases not matched to a gene: 7. CDR1 is SGHTA and CDR2 is FQGNSA in the germline V gene. The CDR3 is CASSLGTSLWETQYF. In DNA form, the CDR3 reads TGTGCCAGCAGCTTAGGGACTAGTTTGTGGGAGACCCAGTACTTC. The full variable domain, rest sourced from reference TRBV7-2 and TRBJ2-5, is GAGVSQSPSNKVTEKGKDVELRCDPISGHTALYWYRQSLGQGLEFLIYFQGNSAPDKSGLPSDRFSAERTGGSVSTLTIQRTQQEDSAVYLCASSLGTSLWETQYFGPGTRLLVL.

The chain is built from TRBV7-2 and TRBJ1-1, with D perhaps TRBD1 (5 bases). Looked up from germline, CDR1 is SGHTA and CDR2 is FQGNSA. This CDR3 has 15 residues. Deletions cut 2 bases from V and 0 bases from J, with 10 bases between. CDR3 DNA: TGTGCCAGCAGCTTAATCGGGACCGTGAACACTGAAGCTTTCTTT. It yields the protein CASSLIGTVNTEAFF. Combining the CDR3 with reference TRBV7-2 and TRBJ1-1 gives the whole variable domain GAGVSQSPSNKVTEKGKDVELRCDPISGHTALYWYRQSLGQGLEFLIYFQGNSAPDKSGLPSDRFSAERTGGSVSTLTIQRTQQEDSAVYLCASSLIGTVNTEAFFGQGTRLTVV.

The rearrangement links TRBV11-2 to TRBJ2-1; a possible D gene is TRBD1 (6 bases). CDR3 length: 14 amino acids. Germline assignment: CDR1 SGHAT and CDR2 FQNNGV. Trimming left V 5 bases short and J 2 bases short, with 10 bases between. The CDR3 nucleotides read TGTGCCAGCAGCCCACAGGGACCCTACAATGAGCAGTTCTTC. Translation gives CASSPQGPYNEQFF.

The V call is TRBV19, the J call TRBJ1-5, with no clear D. In germline, CDR1 is LNHDA, CDR2 SQIVND (reference sequence). The CDR3 contains 15 residues. The V gene lost 5 bases and the J gene lost 7 bases, with 18 bases spanning the gap. The CDR3 here is CASSHPPGKGQPQHF. The CDR3 nucleotides read TGTGCCAGTAGTCACCCCCCAGGTAAAGGCCAGCCCCAGCATTTT.

The J gene is TRBJ1-1, the V gene TRBV7-6; tentative D call: TRBD1 (5 bases). V gave up 5 bases and J gave up 3 bases, with 13 bases separating them. The CDR3 covers 14 residues. Germline V gene lookup returns CDR1 SGHVS and CDR2 FNYEAQ. The CDR3 coding sequence is TGTGCCAGCAGCCACTGGGGGAGGGACACTGAAGCTTTCTTT. As protein: CASSHWGRDTEAFF.

The chain is built from TRBV29-1 and TRBJ2-5, with 13 bases fitting TRBD2. The V and J ends lost 4 bases and 2 bases, in that order; junction bases with no gene match: 7. Germline assignment: CDR1 SQVTM and CDR2 ANQGSEA. The CDR3 has 16 residues. In DNA, the CDR3 is TGCAGCGTTGTGGGACTAGCGGGGCTAACACAAGAGACCCAGTACTTC. It codes for CSVVGLAGLTQETQYF. Full variable domain (outside the CDR3, taken from reference TRBV29-1 and TRBJ2-5): SAVISQKPSRDICQRGTSLTIQCQVDSQVTMMFWYRQQPGQSLTLIATANQGSEATYESGFVIDKFPISRPNLTFSTLTVSNMSPEDSSIYLCSVVGLAGLTQETQYFGPGTRLLVL.

Only one count was recorded for this clone. The chain has TRBV5-1 and TRBJ2-2; D is perhaps TRBD2 (6 bases). V was trimmed by 4 bases and J by 8 bases, leaving 18 bases between them. From germline, CDR1 is SGHRS and CDR2 YFSETQ. CDR3 length: 15 amino acids. DNA for the CDR3: TGCGCCAGCAGCGCCAGAACTAGCTTGTTGGGGGAGCTGTTTTTT. Its protein is CASSARTSLLGELFF.

The J gene is TRBJ2-7, the V gene TRBV5-6, with 9 bases aligning to TRBD1. Germline values: CDR1 SGHDT, CDR2 YYEEEE. CDR3 length: 13 amino acids. Trimming cost V 5 bases and J 6 bases; bases outside gene matches: 6. The CDR3 nucleotides are TGTGCCAGCAGTCCGGGACAGGGAGGCGAGCAGTACTTC. Translated: CASSPGQGGEQYF.

The chain is built from TRBV19 and TRBJ2-7, with D perhaps matching TRBD1 or TRBD2 (6 bases each). Germline CDR1 LNHDA, CDR2 SQIVND (reference sequence). V lost 5 bases, J lost 1 base, and 9 bases lay in between. This CDR3 contains 13 residues. The DNA of the CDR3 is TGTGCCAGTAGTTTAGGGGGGTCCTACGAGCAGTACTTC. It is translated as CASSLGGSYEQYF.

Note on this clone: One end of the junction does not line up with germline, which may come from a read error. The chain employs TRBV19 and TRBJ1-1; the D is unclear. Germline CDR1 is LNHDA and CDR2 is SQIVND (reference sequence). The length of the CDR3 is 14 residues. The CDR3: CASSIGAPNAEAFF. The DNA of the CDR3 is TGTGCCAGTAGTATAGGGGCACCGAACGCTGAAGCTTTCTTT.

The chain has TRBV18 and TRBJ2-2; D uncertain. With 3 bases removed from V and 6 bases from J, the gap between germline ends came to 11 bases. The CDR3 totals 14 residues. Germline CDR1 KGHSH, CDR2 LQKENI. The CDR3 region has the DNA TGTGCCAGCTCACCCCTGGACCTCCCCGGGGAGCTGTTTTTT. Its protein is CASSPLDLPGELFF. Looking up the rest from reference TRBV18 and TRBJ2-2 gives the full variable domain: NAGVMQNPRHLVRRRGQEARLRCSPMKGHSHVYWYRQLPEEGLKFMVYLQKENIIDESGMPKERFSAEFPKEGPSILRIQQVVRGDSAAYFCASSPLDLPGELFFGEGSRLTVL.

The V gene is TRBV27, the J gene TRBJ1-2, with D unresolved. Germline lookup yields CDR1 MNHEY and CDR2 SMNVEV (reference sequence). The V gene lost 5 bases and the J gene lost 8 bases, with 21 bases spanning the gap. The CDR3 has 15 amino acids. The CDR3 loop reads CASSPGGLLPTGYTF. DNA for the CDR3: TGTGCCAGCAGTCCAGGCGGCCTACTACCGACCGGCTACACCTTC.